This TCR beta chain was documented in a study of blood T cell repertoires in COVID-19. The CDR3 has 13 residues. Germline V gives CDR1 KGHDR, CDR2 SFDVKD. V was trimmed by 7 bases and J by 3 bases, leaving 11 bases between them. Data came from immunoSEQ multiplex PCR; TCRdb stores just in-frame clones and leaves some out. Among about 130,000 clones listed, around 85% were seen once. One Seattle source followed patients from active infection through their disease course. Sequenced material: peripheral blood. The chain links TRBV24-1 to TRBJ1-1; D remains ambiguous. The clonotype originates from a woman over 75 with COVID-19, enrolled during active disease. The CDR3 DNA sequence: TGTGCCACCAGACCGAATCAGGACACTGAAGCTTTCTTT. Protein product: CATRPNQDTEAFF.